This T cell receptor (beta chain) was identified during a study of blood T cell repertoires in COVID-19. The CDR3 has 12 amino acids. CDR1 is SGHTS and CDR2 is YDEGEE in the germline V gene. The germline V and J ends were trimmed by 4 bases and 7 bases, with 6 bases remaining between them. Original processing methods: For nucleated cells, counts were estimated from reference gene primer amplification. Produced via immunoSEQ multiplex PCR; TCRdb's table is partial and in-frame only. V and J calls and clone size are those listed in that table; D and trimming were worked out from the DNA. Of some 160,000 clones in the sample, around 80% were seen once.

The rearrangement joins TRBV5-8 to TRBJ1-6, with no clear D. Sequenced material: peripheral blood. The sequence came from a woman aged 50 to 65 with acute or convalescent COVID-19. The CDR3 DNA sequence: TGTGCCAGCAGCCTACAGAATTCACCCCTCCACTTT. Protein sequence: CASSLQNSPLHF.